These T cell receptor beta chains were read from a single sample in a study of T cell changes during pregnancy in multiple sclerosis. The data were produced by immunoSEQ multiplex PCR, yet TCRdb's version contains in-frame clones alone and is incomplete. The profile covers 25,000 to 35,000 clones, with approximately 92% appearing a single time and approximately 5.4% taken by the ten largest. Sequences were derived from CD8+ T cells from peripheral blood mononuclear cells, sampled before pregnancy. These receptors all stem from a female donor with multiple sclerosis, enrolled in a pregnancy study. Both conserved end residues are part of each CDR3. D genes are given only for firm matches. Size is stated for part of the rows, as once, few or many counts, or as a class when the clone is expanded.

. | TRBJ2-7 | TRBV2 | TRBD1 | TGTGCCAGCAGCCAAGGACAGGGCAGTTCCTACGAGCAGTACTTC | CASSQGQGSSYEQYF
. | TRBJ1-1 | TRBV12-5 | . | TGTGCTAGTGGTTTGGGCGAGGGAGTGAACACTGAAGCTTTCTTT | CASGLGEGVNTEAFF
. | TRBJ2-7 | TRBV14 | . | TGTGCCAGCAGCCACCCACACCTCCCGTACGAGCAGTACTTC | CASSHPHLPYEQYF
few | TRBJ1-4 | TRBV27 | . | TGTGCCAGCAGGTCCTCTAATGAAAAACTGTTTTTT | CASRSSNEKLFF
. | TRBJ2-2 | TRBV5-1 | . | TGCGCCAGCAGGACGGGCGGGGAGCTGTTTTTT | CASRTGGELFF
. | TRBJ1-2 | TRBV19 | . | TGTGCCAGTAGTATAGCTGCACAGGGTTCTGCTAACTATGGCTACACCTTC | CASSIAAQGSANYGYTF
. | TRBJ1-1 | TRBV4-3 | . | TGCGCCAGCAGGCGGGGGGGGGCCGGGAACACTGAAGCTTTCTTT | CASRRGGAGNTEAFF
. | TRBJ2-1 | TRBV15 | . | TGTGCCACCAGCCCCTGGGAAGGGGCTGAATACAGGGAGCAGTTCTTC | CATSPWEGAEYREQFF
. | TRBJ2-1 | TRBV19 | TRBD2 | TGTGCCAGTAGTATAGCTAGCGGCTACAATGAGCAGTTCTTC | CASSIASGYNEQFF
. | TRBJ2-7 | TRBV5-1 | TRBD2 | TGCGCCAGCAGCTTGGATCCGGGAGGGTCCTACGAGCAGTACTTC | CASSLDPGGSYEQYF
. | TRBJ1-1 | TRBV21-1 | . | TGTGCCAGCAGCAAAGAGAGCACTGAAGCTTTCTTT | CASSKESTEAFF
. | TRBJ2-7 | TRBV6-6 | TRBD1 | TGTGCCAGCAGTCTCGGACAGGGTTATACCTACGAGCAGTACTTC | CASSLGQGYTYEQYF
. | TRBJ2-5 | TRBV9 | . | TGTGCCAGCAGCCTATCTGGAGCGGAAGAGACCCAGTACTTC | CASSLSGAEETQYF
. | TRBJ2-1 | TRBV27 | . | TGTGCCAGCAGTCCTGACAGTACGTTCTCCTACAATGAGCAGTTCTTC | CASSPDSTFSYNEQFF
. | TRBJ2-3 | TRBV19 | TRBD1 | TGTGCCAGTTCGGACAGGGGGGGCACAGATACGCAGTATTTT | CASSDRGGTDTQYF
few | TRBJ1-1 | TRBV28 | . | TGTGCCAGCAGTTTACTCAGGGAGAACACTGAAGCTTTCTTT | CASSLLRENTEAFF
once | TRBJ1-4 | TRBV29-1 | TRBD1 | TGCAGCGCGACAGGGGGCGCGGGAGCAGGAGAAAAACTGTTTTTT | CSATGGAGAGEKLFF
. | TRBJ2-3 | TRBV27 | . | TGTGCCAGCAGTTCGACGTTTCTAGCCACTAGCACAGATACGCAGTATTTT | CASSSTFLATSTDTQYF
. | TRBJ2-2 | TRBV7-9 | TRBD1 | TGTGCCAGCAGACAGTTATCGGGACAGGGGCACACCGGGGAGCTGTTTTTT | CASRQLSGQGHTGELFF
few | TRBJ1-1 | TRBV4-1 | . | TGCGCCAGCAGAGTAGGCAGACTAACAAAGACTGAAGCTTTCTTT | CASRVGRLTKTEAFF
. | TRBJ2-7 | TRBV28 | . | TGTGCCAGCAGCCTCCCGGGGGCTAGCGGTCTCGCCTACGAGCAGTACTTC | CASSLPGASGLAYEQYF
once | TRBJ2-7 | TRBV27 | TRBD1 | TGTGCCAGCAGCCTGGGGACAGCCTACGAGCAGTACTTC | CASSLGTAYEQYF
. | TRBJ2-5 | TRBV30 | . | TGTGCCTGGAGTTGGCAGGGGAAGACCCAGTACTTC | CAWSWQGKTQYF
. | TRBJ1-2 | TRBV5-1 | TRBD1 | TGCGCCAGCAGCTTGGGACAGGGGCATCTACCGTTCTATGGCTACACCTTC | CASSLGQGHLPFYGYTF
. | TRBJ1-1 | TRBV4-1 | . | TGCGCCAGCAGCCAAGATTTTGGGAGTTTGAACACTGAAGCTTTCTTT | CASSQDFGSLNTEAFF
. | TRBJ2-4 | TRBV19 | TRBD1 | TGTGCCAGTAGTCTAGGACGAGGGGGCGCAAACATTCAGTACTTC | CASSLGRGGANIQYF
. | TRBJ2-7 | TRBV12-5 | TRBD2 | TGTGCTAGTGGTTTAAGCGGGGTCTACGAGCAGTACTTC | CASGLSGVYEQYF
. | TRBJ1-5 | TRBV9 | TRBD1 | TGTGCCAGCAGCGTAGGGTACAGGGGTCAGCCCCAGCATTTT | CASSVGYRGQPQHF
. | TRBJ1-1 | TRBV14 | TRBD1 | TGTGCCAGCAGCCAAGGTATAGGGGGCGCTTTCTTT | CASSQGIGGAFF
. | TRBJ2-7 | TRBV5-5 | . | TGTGCCAGCAGCTTGGAGCGGGCTAGCTACGAGCAGTACTTC | CASSLERASYEQYF
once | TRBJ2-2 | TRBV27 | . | TGTGCCAGCAGTTTATGGCCGGGAGTAGCTGGGGAGCTGTTTTTT | CASSLWPGVAGELFF
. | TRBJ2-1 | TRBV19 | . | TGTGCCAGTAGTATCGGTAATCGGAGGGGATACAATGAGCAGTTCTTC | CASSIGNRRGYNEQFF
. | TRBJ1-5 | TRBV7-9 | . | TGTGCCTCCCAAAGGGTGGGGTTGGAGGATCAGCCCCAGCATTTT | CASQRVGLEDQPQHF
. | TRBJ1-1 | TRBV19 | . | TGTGCCAGTAGTATCAGCCAGGGGCAGAACACTGAAGCTTTCTTT | CASSISQGQNTEAFF
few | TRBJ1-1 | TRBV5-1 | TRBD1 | TGCGCCAGCAGCTTGGCGGGACAGACTCACACTGAAGCTTTCTTT | CASSLAGQTHTEAFF
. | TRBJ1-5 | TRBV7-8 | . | TGTGCCAGCAGCTTAAAGGCAGGCCATCAGCCCCAGCATTTT | CASSLKAGHQPQHF
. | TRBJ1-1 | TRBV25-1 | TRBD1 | TGTGCCAGCAGGAGAGGACAGGGTCTAGCTTTCTTT | CASRRGQGLAFF
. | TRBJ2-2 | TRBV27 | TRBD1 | TGTGCCAGCAGCGGACAGGGTCTAACCGGGGAGCTGTTTTTT | CASSGQGLTGELFF